Sequencing of this T cell receptor (beta chain) was carried out in a study of blood T cell repertoires in COVID-19. This CDR3 is 15 amino acids long. V dropped 3 bases and J dropped 0 bases, with 14 bases sitting between them. The germline V gene has CDR1 DFQATT and CDR2 SNEGSKA (reference sequence). Sequencing was performed with immunoSEQ multiplex PCR; in TCRdb, only in-frame clones are kept and a portion is missing. The table shows 180,000 or so clones, with over 75% occurring only once. The sequenced sample was PBMCs or T cells enriched from blood (not recorded which). This TCR was sampled from a man aged 45-65 years who had recovered from COVID-19. The genes are TRBV20-1 and TRBJ2-5; maybe TRBD2 (5 bases). CDR3 bases: TGCAGTGCTAGTGGGGAGAGCGGCTACCAAGAGACCCAGTACTTC. It encodes CSASGESGYQETQYF.